A selection of T cell receptor beta chains follows, all from one sample in a study of CD8 T cells in ankylosing spondylitis. One entry per CDR3 protein results from TCRdb running MiXCR on the 5' RACE reads. The table shows approximately 140,000 distinct CDR3 sequences, with about 8% occurring only once. Sequenced: synovial fluid, either unsorted or a sorted T cell fraction (not recorded which). The receptors shown here come from a male donor with ankylosing spondylitis. The CDR3 runs from the conserved cysteine through the conserved F or W. Each record gives: CDR3 protein, CDR3 DNA, J gene, clone size, D gene, V gene. D genes are given only for firm matches. Rows may omit the clone size; those that give it use once, few, many or a size class.

CDR3aa: CSALGGGGGSPLHF; CDR3nt: TGCAGTGCTTTGGGAGGAGGGGGCGGGTCACCCCTCCACTTT; j_gene: TRBJ1-6; abundance: many; d_gene: TRBD1; v_gene: TRBV20-1
CDR3aa: CASSQGHRETQYF; CDR3nt: TGTGCCAGCAGCCAAGGACACAGGGAGACCCAGTACTTC; j_gene: TRBJ2-5; abundance: few; d_gene: -; v_gene: TRBV3-1
CDR3aa: CASSVGGSGADTQYF; CDR3nt: TGTGCCAGCAGCGTAGGGGGATCGGGCGCAGATACGCAGTATTTT; j_gene: TRBJ2-3; abundance: many; d_gene: -; v_gene: TRBV7-2
CDR3aa: CASSKREEEKLFF; CDR3nt: TGTGCCAGCTCAAAACGCGAGGAGGAAAAACTGTTTTTT; j_gene: TRBJ1-4; abundance: once; d_gene: -; v_gene: TRBV19
CDR3aa: CSARDLAGRREAFF; CDR3nt: TGCAGTGCTAGAGATCTTGCAGGGCGAAGGGAAGCTTTCTTT; j_gene: TRBJ1-1; abundance: many; d_gene: -; v_gene: TRBV20-1
CDR3aa: CATSDQNTIYF; CDR3nt: TGTGCCACCAGTGATCAAAACACCATATATTTT; j_gene: TRBJ1-3; abundance: -; d_gene: -; v_gene: TRBV24-1
CDR3aa: CASRPAGSGLQYF; CDR3nt: TGTGCCAGCAGGCCCGCGGGGTCCGGCCTGCAGTACTTC; j_gene: TRBJ2-7; abundance: -; d_gene: -; v_gene: TRBV27
CDR3aa: CSAIVAGMVSDTQYF; CDR3nt: TGCAGTGCTATAGTAGCGGGGATGGTTTCAGATACGCAGTATTTT; j_gene: TRBJ2-3; abundance: many; d_gene: TRBD2; v_gene: TRBV20-1
CDR3aa: CASSSGYIWEQFF; CDR3nt: TGTGCCAGCAGTAGCGGGTACATATGGGAGCAGTTCTTC; j_gene: TRBJ2-1; abundance: -; d_gene: TRBD2; v_gene: TRBV5-6
CDR3aa: CSARGRTSGTGELFF; CDR3nt: TGCAGTGCTAGGGGACGGACTAGCGGCACCGGGGAGCTGTTTTTT; j_gene: TRBJ2-2; abundance: -; d_gene: TRBD2; v_gene: TRBV20-1
CDR3aa: CASSEGAGDEKLFF; CDR3nt: TGTGCCAGCAGTGAGGGAGCCGGGGATGAAAAACTGTTTTTT; j_gene: TRBJ1-4; abundance: -; d_gene: -; v_gene: TRBV6-1
CDR3aa: CASSTLKNTGELFF; CDR3nt: TGTGCCAGCAGCACACTTAAGAACACCGGGGAGCTGTTTTTT; j_gene: TRBJ2-2; abundance: few; d_gene: -; v_gene: TRBV11-1
CDR3aa: CASSVDRSYGYTF; CDR3nt: TGCGCCAGCAGTGTGGACCGAAGCTATGGCTACACCTTC; j_gene: TRBJ1-2; abundance: few; d_gene: -; v_gene: TRBV10-2
CDR3aa: CASSFPGGGADTQYF; CDR3nt: TGTGCCAGCTCTTTCCCGGGGGGAGGGGCAGATACGCAGTATTTT; j_gene: TRBJ2-3; abundance: few; d_gene: TRBD2; v_gene: TRBV27
CDR3aa: CSARGASPDTQYF; CDR3nt: TGCAGTGCTAGAGGAGCCTCTCCTGATACGCAGTATTTT; j_gene: TRBJ2-3; abundance: -; d_gene: -; v_gene: TRBV20-1
CDR3aa: CASSEGQAEETQYF; CDR3nt: TGTGCCAGCAGCGAAGGACAGGCTGAAGAGACCCAGTACTTC; j_gene: TRBJ2-5; abundance: -; d_gene: TRBD1; v_gene: TRBV5-5
CDR3aa: CASRGQGDYGYTF; CDR3nt: TGTGCCAGCAGGGGACAGGGTGACTATGGCTACACCTTC; j_gene: TRBJ1-2; abundance: many; d_gene: TRBD1; v_gene: TRBV2
CDR3aa: CATSASAGGHTEAFF; CDR3nt: TGTGCCACCAGTGCCTCGGCCGGGGGCCACACTGAAGCTTTCTTT; j_gene: TRBJ1-1; abundance: many; d_gene: -; v_gene: TRBV24-1
CDR3aa: CASSLTGDGGYTF; CDR3nt: TGCGCCAGCAGCTTAACAGGGGACGGGGGCTACACCTTC; j_gene: TRBJ1-2; abundance: many; d_gene: TRBD1; v_gene: TRBV5-1
CDR3aa: CASSFTDQETQYF; CDR3nt: TGTGCCAGCAGTTTTACAGACCAAGAGACCCAGTACTTC; j_gene: TRBJ2-5; abundance: many; d_gene: -; v_gene: TRBV27
CDR3aa: CSPHSGANVLTF; CDR3nt: TGCAGCCCCCACTCTGGGGCCAACGTCCTGACTTTC; j_gene: TRBJ2-6; abundance: few; d_gene: -; v_gene: TRBV20-1
CDR3aa: CASSFAAGGNEQFF; CDR3nt: TGCGCCAGCAGCTTTGCTGCCGGGGGAAATGAGCAGTTCTTC; j_gene: TRBJ2-1; abundance: many; d_gene: -; v_gene: TRBV5-1
CDR3aa: CASSLYREVEQFF; CDR3nt: TGTGCCAGCAGCTTATATCGGGAGGTTGAGCAGTTCTTC; j_gene: TRBJ2-1; abundance: many; d_gene: TRBD2; v_gene: TRBV7-2
CDR3aa: CASLSGRNTEAFF; CDR3nt: TGTGCCAGCCTTTCAGGGAGGAACACTGAAGCTTTCTTT; j_gene: TRBJ1-1; abundance: many; d_gene: -; v_gene: TRBV6-5
CDR3aa: CASSPPGPRYNEQFF; CDR3nt: TGTGCCAGCTCACCACCGGGCCCTAGGTACAATGAGCAGTTCTTC; j_gene: TRBJ2-1; abundance: few; d_gene: -; v_gene: TRBV18
CDR3aa: CATIGLAASYEQYF; CDR3nt: TGTGCCACCATCGGGCTGGCGGCTTCCTACGAGCAGTACTTC; j_gene: TRBJ2-7; abundance: -; d_gene: -; v_gene: TRBV24-1
CDR3aa: CASSGGRVGTDTQYF; CDR3nt: TGTGCCAGCAGCGGAGGGAGGGTAGGCACAGATACGCAGTATTTT; j_gene: TRBJ2-3; abundance: many; d_gene: TRBD2; v_gene: TRBV4-2
CDR3aa: CSAPRLAGGLPDTQYF; CDR3nt: TGCAGTGCCCCCCGGCTAGCGGGGGGGCTTCCAGATACGCAGTATTTT; j_gene: TRBJ2-3; abundance: -; d_gene: TRBD2; v_gene: TRBV20-1
CDR3aa: CSARGRDRGSNNQPQHF; CDR3nt: TGCAGTGCTAGAGGCCGTGACAGGGGCTCAAACAATCAGCCCCAGCATTTT; j_gene: TRBJ1-5; abundance: many; d_gene: TRBD1; v_gene: TRBV20-1
CDR3aa: CSARPTLDFYEQYF; CDR3nt: TGCAGTGCAAGACCAACCCTTGACTTTTACGAGCAGTACTTC; j_gene: TRBJ2-7; abundance: many; d_gene: -; v_gene: TRBV20-1
CDR3aa: CASSYRQGKAEAFF; CDR3nt: TGTGCCAGCAGTTACAGACAGGGAAAGGCTGAAGCTTTCTTT; j_gene: TRBJ1-1; abundance: -; d_gene: TRBD1; v_gene: TRBV6-2/TRBV6-3
CDR3aa: CASSFSRSSGNTIYF; CDR3nt: TGTGCCAGCAGCTTTAGTAGGAGCTCTGGAAACACCATATATTTT; j_gene: TRBJ1-3; abundance: -; d_gene: -; v_gene: TRBV7-6
CDR3aa: CASSHALGLAGGEQFF; CDR3nt: TGTGCCAGCAGCCATGCTTTAGGACTAGCGGGTGGTGAGCAGTTCTTC; j_gene: TRBJ2-1; abundance: many; d_gene: TRBD2; v_gene: TRBV3-1
CDR3aa: CASSPGSGREQYF; CDR3nt: TGTGCCAGCAGTCCCGGCAGCGGGCGGGAGCAGTACTTC; j_gene: TRBJ2-7; abundance: few; d_gene: -; v_gene: TRBV28
CDR3aa: CASSRDAGANVLTF; CDR3nt: TGTGCCAGCAGCCGGGACGCTGGGGCCAACGTCCTGACTTTC; j_gene: TRBJ2-6; abundance: many; d_gene: -; v_gene: TRBV12-3/TRBV12-4
CDR3aa: CSASAPTLWNEQFF; CDR3nt: TGCAGTGCTAGTGCCCCTACTCTCTGGAATGAGCAGTTCTTC; j_gene: TRBJ2-1; abundance: many; d_gene: -; v_gene: TRBV20-1
CDR3aa: CASSFSYEQYF; CDR3nt: TGTGCCAGCAGTTTTTCCTACGAGCAGTACTTC; j_gene: TRBJ2-7; abundance: many; d_gene: -; v_gene: TRBV25-1
CDR3aa: CASRGFLGNTIYF; CDR3nt: TGTGCCAGCAGGGGCTTCTTGGGAAACACCATATATTTT; j_gene: TRBJ1-3; abundance: many; d_gene: -; v_gene: TRBV28
CDR3aa: CAISERPGGIANTGELFF; CDR3nt: TGTGCCATCAGTGAGAGGCCAGGGGGGATCGCGAACACCGGGGAGCTGTTTTTT; j_gene: TRBJ2-2; abundance: medium-sized; d_gene: -; v_gene: TRBV10-3
CDR3aa: CASSSSPTDTQYF; CDR3nt: TGCGCCAGCAGCTCGTCTCCAACAGATACGCAGTATTTT; j_gene: TRBJ2-3; abundance: -; d_gene: -; v_gene: TRBV5-1
CDR3aa: CASSSWDVAPFF; CDR3nt: TGTGCCAGCAGCTCCTGGGACGTAGCCCCTTTCTTT; j_gene: TRBJ1-1; abundance: -; d_gene: -; v_gene: TRBV6-5
CDR3aa: CASSSFSGAPLTANVLTF; CDR3nt: TGCGCCAGCAGCTCCTTCTCGGGAGCCCCTTTAACGGCCAACGTCCTGACTTTC; j_gene: TRBJ2-6; abundance: -; d_gene: -; v_gene: TRBV5-1
CDR3aa: CASSFYGMNTEAFF; CDR3nt: TGTGCCAGCAGCTTTTACGGCATGAACACTGAAGCTTTCTTT; j_gene: TRBJ1-1; abundance: many; d_gene: -; v_gene: TRBV7-2
CDR3aa: CASSPGPYQPQHF; CDR3nt: TGTGCCAGCAGTCCGGGTCCATATCAGCCCCAGCATTTT; j_gene: TRBJ1-5; abundance: many; d_gene: -; v_gene: TRBV7-2
CDR3aa: CASRGTGNTGELFF; CDR3nt: TGTGCCAGCAGAGGGACGGGAAACACCGGGGAGCTGTTTTTT; j_gene: TRBJ2-2; abundance: few; d_gene: -; v_gene: TRBV12-3/TRBV12-4
CDR3aa: CASSLWLAGAHNEQFF; CDR3nt: TGTGCCAGCAGCTTATGGCTGGCGGGAGCCCACAATGAGCAGTTCTTC; j_gene: TRBJ2-1; abundance: many; d_gene: TRBD2; v_gene: TRBV7-9
CDR3aa: CASSHGVAVYNEQFF; CDR3nt: TGTGCCAGCAGCCACGGGGTAGCGGTTTACAATGAGCAGTTCTTC; j_gene: TRBJ2-1; abundance: -; d_gene: -; v_gene: TRBV4-2
CDR3aa: CSARGPQHGGYGYTF; CDR3nt: TGCAGTGCTAGAGGCCCGCAGCACGGCGGCTATGGCTACACCTTC; j_gene: TRBJ1-2; abundance: many; d_gene: -; v_gene: TRBV20-1
CDR3aa: CASSLTTLGDTQYF; CDR3nt: TGTGCCAGCAGCCTCACAACGCTGGGAGATACGCAGTATTTT; j_gene: TRBJ2-3; abundance: -; d_gene: -; v_gene: TRBV11-2
CDR3aa: CASRITPGVEKLFF; CDR3nt: TGTGCCAGCAGAATTACCCCGGGAGTTGAAAAACTGTTTTTT; j_gene: TRBJ1-4; abundance: many; d_gene: -; v_gene: TRBV6-5
CDR3aa: CASSSTWETQYF; CDR3nt: TGTGCCAGCAGCTCTACTTGGGAGACCCAGTACTTC; j_gene: TRBJ2-5; abundance: few; d_gene: -; v_gene: TRBV7-2
CDR3aa: CASSRQGQNYGYTF; CDR3nt: TGTGCCAGCAGTCGCCAGGGACAAAACTATGGCTACACCTTC; j_gene: TRBJ1-2; abundance: many; d_gene: -; v_gene: TRBV5-5
CDR3aa: CASSLQGSSYEQYF; CDR3nt: TGCGCCAGCAGCTTACAGGGGAGCTCCTACGAGCAGTACTTC; j_gene: TRBJ2-7; abundance: many; d_gene: TRBD1; v_gene: TRBV5-1